The text below deals with one T cell receptor (beta chain). What it recognizes is unknown. Genomic DNA from each subset was divided evenly over several immunoSEQ plates. Libraries were prepared by immunoSEQ multiplex PCR; TCRdb keeps only in-frame clonotypes and omits some of them. The data show roughly 2.1 million clones, with 85% to 95% seen just once and more than 1.5% held by the top ten. The data belong to a study of shared clonotypes between healthy human individuals. Regarding the study as a whole: Represented diversity (both genetic and exposure-history) was limited by the small number of donors.

CD45RO-negative cells were positively selected for CCR7, leaving out terminally differentiated effector memory CD45RA+ cells. The donor cohort consisted entirely of Caucasian adults residing in Nashville, Tennessee. Trimming cost V 3 bases and J 5 bases, with 13 bases left between them. The CDR3 has 14 amino acids. Germline V gene sequence: CDR1 MGHRA, CDR2 YSYEKL. Source material: naive CD8+ T cells from PBMCs. The chain links TRBV4-1 to TRBJ2-5; possibly TRBD1 or TRBD2 for D (5 bases each). This clonotype was obtained from a man between 18 and 29 years old in good health. Some clones in this sample may be carry-over from other donors' samples. CDR3 loop: CASSHPGWGETQYF. The DNA of the CDR3 is TGCGCCAGCAGCCACCCAGGGTGGGGGGAGACCCAGTACTTC.